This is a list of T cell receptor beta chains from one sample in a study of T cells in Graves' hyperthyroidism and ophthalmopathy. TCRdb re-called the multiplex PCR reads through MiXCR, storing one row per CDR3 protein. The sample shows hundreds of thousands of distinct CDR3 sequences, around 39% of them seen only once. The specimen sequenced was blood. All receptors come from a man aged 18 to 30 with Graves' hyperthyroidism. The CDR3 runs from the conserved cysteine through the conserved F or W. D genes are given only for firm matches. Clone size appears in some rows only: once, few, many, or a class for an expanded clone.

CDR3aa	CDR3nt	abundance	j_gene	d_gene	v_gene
CASSSPSTGSYEQYF	TGTGCCAGCAGCTCCCCTTCGACAGGGTCCTACGAGCAGTACTTC	-	TRBJ2-7	TRBD1	TRBV9
CASSSQGASAYEQYF	TGTGCCAGTAGTTCACAGGGGGCGTCCGCCTACGAGCAGTACTTC	few	TRBJ2-7	TRBD1	TRBV19
CSAPRGVREAFF	TGCAGTGCCCCGCGTGGGGTTCGGGAAGCTTTCTTT	few	TRBJ1-1	-	TRBV20-1
CSVSGTGGIHGYTF	TGCAGCGTCTCCGGGACAGGGGGAATTCATGGCTACACCTTC	-	TRBJ1-2	TRBD1	TRBV29-1
CASSLLAGYTEAFF	TGCGCCAGCAGCTTGTTGGCGGGCTACACTGAAGCTTTCTTT	few	TRBJ1-1	-	TRBV5-1
CASMGRRGWTEAFF	TGTGCCAGCATGGGGCGGCGGGGGTGGACTGAAGCTTTCTTT	-	TRBJ1-1	-	TRBV12-3/TRBV12-4
CSASLSGRASVEQFF	TGCAGTGCTAGTCTTAGCGGGAGGGCCTCGGTTGAGCAGTTCTTC	-	TRBJ2-1	TRBD2	TRBV20-1
CSQGSHRNTEAFF	TGCAGCCAAGGGTCACATAGGAACACTGAAGCTTTCTTT	-	TRBJ1-1	-	TRBV29-1
CASSEGLAANSPLHF	TGTGCCAGCAGTGAAGGACTAGCGGCGAATTCACCCCTCCACTTT	-	TRBJ1-6	-	TRBV2
CATSRDEYTIYF	TGTGCCACCAGCAGAGATGAATACACCATATATTTT	many	TRBJ1-3	-	TRBV15
CASSHETGQALGYTF	TGTGCCAGCAGCCATGAAACCGGACAGGCCCTTGGCTACACCTTC	-	TRBJ1-2	TRBD1	TRBV5-5
CASGLVTGNTEAFF	TGTGCTAGTGGTTTGGTAACAGGGAACACTGAAGCTTTCTTT	-	TRBJ1-1	-	TRBV12-5
CASSPETEAFF	TGTGCCAGCAGTCCGGAAACAGAAGCTTTCTTT	few	TRBJ1-1	-	TRBV10-3
CAISESSSGNLPTGELFF	TGTGCCATCAGTGAGTCGTCTAGCGGGAACCTACCGACCGGGGAGCTGTTTTTT	few	TRBJ2-2	TRBD2	TRBV10-3
CASSLGSHPTGELFF	TGTGCCAGCAGTTTGGGCTCCCATCCCACCGGGGAGCTGTTTTTT	-	TRBJ2-2	-	TRBV12-3/TRBV12-4
CASSMESGRNQPQHF	TGCGCCAGCAGCATGGAATCAGGGCGAAATCAGCCCCAGCATTTT	few	TRBJ1-5	-	TRBV5-1
CASSYSGTGGFYEQYF	TGTGCCAGCAGCTACTCCGGGACAGGGGGTTTCTACGAGCAGTACTTC	few	TRBJ2-7	TRBD1	TRBV11-2
CASISTGTDYGYTF	TGTGCCAGCATAAGTACAGGGACGGACTATGGCTACACCTTC	-	TRBJ1-2	-	TRBV12-3/TRBV12-4
CASSEGTSGRETQYF	TGTGCCAGCAGTGAGGGGACTAGCGGGAGAGAGACCCAGTACTTC	few	TRBJ2-5	TRBD2	TRBV2
CASSLAGRQGQSEQYF	TGTGCCAGCAGCTTAGCCGGCCGACAGGGGCAAAGCGAGCAGTACTTC	-	TRBJ2-7	TRBD1	TRBV7-9
CASSLIGGENGYTF	TGCGCCAGCAGCTTGATAGGGGGCGAGAATGGCTACACCTTC	few	TRBJ1-2	TRBD1	TRBV5-1
CASSLAAGGSAEAFF	TGTGCCAGCAGTTTAGCGGCGGGAGGGTCGGCTGAAGCTTTCTTT	-	TRBJ1-1	-	TRBV6-5
CASSSSSSYGYTF	TGTGCCAGCAGCTCCTCCTCGAGCTATGGCTACACCTTC	many	TRBJ1-2	-	TRBV7-3
CASSSTPYRESPLHF	TGTGCCAGCAGTTCGACTCCTTACAGGGAATCACCCCTCCACTTT	few	TRBJ1-6	-	TRBV6-5
CASSATTDSNQPQHF	TGTGCCAGCAGCGCGACGACAGATAGCAATCAGCCCCAGCATTTT	-	TRBJ1-5	-	TRBV2
CASSQDLSMVGNTIYF	TGTGCCAGCAGCCAAGATCTGTCGATGGTTGGAAACACCATATATTTT	once	TRBJ1-3	-	TRBV7-2
CASSLVDSLSYEQYF	TGCGCCAGCAGCTTGGTAGACAGCCTCTCCTACGAGCAGTACTTC	few	TRBJ2-7	-	TRBV5-1
CAGTRGNTEAFF	TGTGCCGGGACCCGGGGGAACACTGAAGCTTTCTTT	many	TRBJ1-1	-	TRBV7-9
CASTVRGANTGELFF	TGTGCCAGCACCGTGCGGGGGGCGAACACCGGGGAGCTGTTTTTT	few	TRBJ2-2	TRBD2	TRBV7-2
CSARDGQGLFGNTIYF	TGCAGTGCTAGAGATGGCCAGGGGCTCTTTGGAAACACCATATATTTT	once	TRBJ1-3	-	TRBV20-1